This T cell receptor beta chain was obtained from a study of post-analysis software for immune sequencing data. Across the whole study: There were relapsing-remitting, secondary progressive and progressive-relapsing multiple sclerosis among the disease courses included.

Study-wide points: Normalized Chao1 diversity in multiple sclerosis patients fell significantly below that of controls. Under the F measure, samples that were prepared in one batch clustered strongly together.

Concerning this clonotype: The antigen is unknown.

Tagging with unique molecular identifiers was a feature of the TCR beta cDNA libraries. Each batch of roughly 1 to 10 million T cells produced some 450,000 cDNA molecules. TCRdb re-analysed the PCR reads in MiXCR, keeping a single row per CDR3 protein. The repertoire holds 750,000 to 950,000 distinct CDR3 sequences, approximately 50% seen once, with approximately 4.3% in the top ten. The sequence was obtained from a girl between 5 and 17 years old with multiple sclerosis. Material for sequencing was blood.

The CDR3 nucleotides are TGTGCCAGCAGTGAAGGCACGGGGTCCCAGTACTTC. Translation gives CASSEGTGSQYF. This chain connects TRBV2 to TRBJ2-7, with D possibly being TRBD2 (5 bases). The V gene's germline CDR1 is SNHLY and CDR2 FYNNEI. V lost 1 base, J lost 10 bases, and 11 bases lay in between. The CDR3 loop spans 12 amino acids.